The present entry profiles one T cell receptor (beta chain) with its context. V shed 0 bases, J shed 7 bases, and the junction held 1 base outside the gene matches. CDR3 length equals 14 residues. Germline CDR1 and CDR2: SGDLS and YYNGEE. As to time point: patch test 2, 6 weeks after DPC sensitization. Treatment of the sample: therapeutic diphenylcyclopropenone sensitization with weekly scalp DPC. The data belong to a study of human T cells and chemical hapten exposure. MiXCR, applied by TCRdb to the RACE reads, yields one record per CDR3 protein. This sample has about 81,000 distinct CDR3 sequences, with roughly 10% found just once.

Sequencing was performed on whole blood, taken in connection with sensitization to the hapten diphenylcyclopropenone (DPC). The clonotype was recovered from a woman in her twenties or thirties with alopecia areata. Some clones in this sample may be carry-over from other donors' samples. The chain is built from TRBV9 and TRBJ1-5, with 10 bases that match TRBD1. The CDR3 here is CASSVGTGGQPQHF. The CDR3 nucleotides read TGTGCCAGCAGCGTAGGGACAGGGGGACAGCCCCAGCATTTT.